This T cell receptor beta chain was recorded in a study of cytomegalovirus exposure and HLA in healthy donors. General study points: Most TCRs appeared rarely, but some public TCRs recurred in many donors. Overall, around 160 TCR beta chains were annotated as cytomegalovirus-associated.

J was trimmed by 0 bases and V by 3 bases; bases with no gene match: 10. The CDR3 has 17 amino acids. Germline assignment: CDR1 SNHLY and CDR2 FYNNEI. Only in-frame clones appear in the TCRdb table, and some are missing; sequencing was by immunoSEQ multiplex PCR. Of nearly 200,000 clones detected, about 79% appear once; the ten largest clones hold around 15%. This clone showed up just a few times. Its specificity is not known. The material sequenced was PBMCs. The TCR comes from a young woman in good health and CMV-seropositive. V is TRBV2 and J is TRBJ2-7; 8 nucleotides match TRBD2. The CDR3 here is CASSDGLAQVSSYEQYF. The CDR3 DNA reads as TGTGCCAGCAGTGATGGACTAGCCCAGGTGAGCTCCTACGAGCAGTACTTC.